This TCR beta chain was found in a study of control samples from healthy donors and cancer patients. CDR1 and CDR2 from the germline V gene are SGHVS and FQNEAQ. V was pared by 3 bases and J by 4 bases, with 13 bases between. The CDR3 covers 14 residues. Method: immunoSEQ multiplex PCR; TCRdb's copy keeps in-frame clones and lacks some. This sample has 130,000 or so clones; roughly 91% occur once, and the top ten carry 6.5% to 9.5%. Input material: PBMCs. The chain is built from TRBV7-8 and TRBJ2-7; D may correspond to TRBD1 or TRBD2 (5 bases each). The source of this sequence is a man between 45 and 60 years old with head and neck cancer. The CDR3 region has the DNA TGTGCCAGCAGCTTTGGGGGAGTGACATACGAGCAGTACTTC. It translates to CASSFGGVTYEQYF.